The 21 T cell receptor beta chains reported below all come from one sample, sequenced in a study of blood T cell repertoires in COVID-19. Clones were read by immunoSEQ multiplex PCR, and TCRdb kept only the in-frame ones, dropping some. The sample consists of approximately 220,000 clones, 83% of them appearing once. Specimen: peripheral blood. The receptors shown here come from a woman aged 35 to 49 with active or convalescent COVID-19.

This chain uses TRBV5-4 with TRBJ1-1; 9 positions match TRBD1. V was pared by 0 bases and J by 2 bases, with 5 bases of the junction left unmatched. This CDR3 spans 16 amino acids. Germline CDR1 reads SGHNT; CDR2 reads YYREEE (reference sequence). The CDR3: CASSLGGTGPNTEAFF. In DNA form, the CDR3 reads TGTGCCAGCAGCTTGGGTGGGACAGGGCCAAACACTGAAGCTTTCTTT.

This clone was picked up a small number of times. The V gene is TRBV6-5, the J gene TRBJ1-3, with D maybe TRBD1 (5 bases). This CDR3 is built from 15 residues. The germline V gene encodes CDR1 MNHEY and CDR2 SVGAGI. V dropped 3 bases and J dropped 1 base, with 10 bases sitting between them. The CDR3 region has the DNA TGTGCCAGCAGTTATCAATCAGGGTCTGGAAACACCATATATTTT. Its translation: CASSYQSGSGNTIYF.

The chain links TRBV7-2 to TRBJ1-2; 9 nucleotides agree with TRBD1. Losses at the gene ends were 5 bases for V and 8 bases for J; bases not matched to a gene: 9. Germline CDR1 is SGHTA and CDR2 is FQGNSA. The CDR3 has 14 residues. CDR3 in DNA: TGTGCCAGCAGCCCCGGACAGGGGAAAGACGGCTACACCTTC. Translated, it gives CASSPGQGKDGYTF. Looking up the rest from reference TRBV7-2 and TRBJ1-2 gives the full variable domain: GAGVSQSPSNKVTEKGKDVELRCDPISGHTALYWYRQSLGQGLEFLIYFQGNSAPDKSGLPSDRFSAERTGGSVSTLTIQRTQQEDSAVYLCASSPGQGKDGYTFGSGTRLTVV.

The chain uses TRBV12-3 or TRBV12-4 and TRBJ2-7, with TRBD1 identical over 7 bases. The V segment lost 3 bases and the J segment 3 bases; nucleotides outside the gene matches: 2. CDR3 length: 13 amino acids. The CDR3 bases are TGTGCCAGCAGTTTGGGACAGTTCTACGAGCAGTACTTC. Protein sequence: CASSLGQFYEQYF.

A single count supports this clone. This sequence joins TRBV5-1 and TRBJ2-3; possible D gene TRBD1, 5 bases. Germline assignment: CDR1 SGHRS and CDR2 YFSETQ. The CDR3 runs 14 residues. The V and J ends lost 3 bases and 5 bases respectively, with 13 bases between them. The CDR3 spells CASSSQGYRDTQYF. The CDR3, as DNA: TGCGCCAGCAGCTCCCAGGGTTACAGAGATACGCAGTATTTT.

The V call is TRBV7-2, the J call TRBJ2-5; D not certain. Germline assignment: CDR1 SGHTA and CDR2 FQGNSA. V was shortened by 1 base and J by 5 bases, with 11 bases between the two germline ends. This CDR3 comprises 14 residues. CDR3 sequence reads: CASSLVAVGETQYF. The CDR3 nucleotides read TGTGCCAGCAGCTTAGTAGCAGTCGGGGAGACCCAGTACTTC.

The chain combines TRBV19 with TRBJ1-4; D is undetermined. V was cut by 6 bases and J by 10 bases, with 6 bases left in between. This CDR3 comprises 10 residues. Germline V gene data show CDR1 as LNHDA and CDR2 as SQIVND (reference sequence). The CDR3 reads CASSEGKLFF. DNA for the CDR3: TGTGCCAGTAGCGAGGGAAAACTGTTTTTT.

This clone is a singleton in its sample. Within the sample, other DNA sequences also encode this same CDR3. The V call is TRBV6-5, the J call TRBJ1-4, with 7 bases lining up with TRBD1. Germline CDR1 is MNHEY and CDR2 is SVGAGI. The CDR3 sequence is 15 residues long. V was clipped by 5 bases and J by 4 bases; unmatched bases: 7. This CDR3 reads CASSPPGQVNEKLFF. The CDR3, as DNA: TGTGCCAGCAGTCCACCTGGACAGGTTAATGAAAAACTGTTTTTT.

The J gene is TRBJ2-2, the V gene TRBV7-2; 9 nucleotides agree with TRBD1. Germline V gene sequence: CDR1 SGHTA, CDR2 FQGNSA. The CDR3 totals 14 residues. The V segment lost 6 bases and the J segment 4 bases; nucleotides outside the gene matches: 3. The DNA for the CDR3 is TGTGCCAGCAGGGGACAGGGCCCCACCGGGGAGCTGTTTTTT. Translating it yields CASRGQGPTGELFF.

The chain recombines TRBV2 with TRBJ1-1; D is uncertain. Germline V lookup: CDR1 SNHLY, CDR2 FYNNEI. The V end was cut by 5 bases, the J end by 3 bases, with 13 bases between. This CDR3 has 14 residues. The CDR3 region has the DNA TGTGCCAGCAGTCGCGCCCGACAAGACACTGAAGCTTTCTTT. This encodes CASSRARQDTEAFF.

In this sample, this clone turned up once. The CDR3 is CASSAEETQYF. CDR3 nucleotides: TGTGCCAGCAGCGCGGAAGAGACCCAGTACTTC. The chain links TRBV9 to TRBJ2-5; D gene ambiguous. Germline lookup yields CDR1 SGDLS and CDR2 YYNGEE. The CDR3 has 11 amino acids. V gave up 3 bases and J gave up 3 bases, with 3 bases separating them. The entire variable domain, with the rest obtained from reference TRBV9 and TRBJ2-5, is as follows: DSGVTQTPKHLITATGQRVTLRCSPRSGDLSVYWYQQSLDQGLQFLIQYYNGEERAKGNILERFSAQQFPDLHSELNLSSLELGDSALYFCASSAEETQYFGPGTRLLVL.

Concerning this clone itself: Sequence at one end of the junction differs from germline and may be a read error. The gene calls are TRBV6-1 and TRBJ1-2, with 9 positions matching TRBD1. The CDR3 runs 16 residues. CDR1 MNHNS and CDR2 SASEGT come from the germline V gene. The CDR3 DNA sequence: TGTGCCAGCAGCGAAGAAAGACAGGGGGGCGGTTATGGCTACACCTTC. Its translation: CASSEERQGGGYGYTF.

This clone showed up just once. This chain links TRBV29-1 with TRBJ1-4; the match to TRBD1 covers 8 bases. V gave up 6 bases and J gave up 7 bases; unmatched junction bases: 7. This CDR3 has 13 residues. The V gene's germline CDR1 is SQVTM and CDR2 ANQGSEA. The CDR3 sequence: CSVDREGGEKLFF. The CDR3 bases are TGCAGCGTGGACAGGGAAGGGGGTGAAAAACTGTTTTTT.

In its sample, this clone was seen once. This chain uses TRBV19 with TRBJ1-1; D possibly corresponds to TRBD1 (5 bases). Trimming took 4 bases from V and 3 from J, leaving 12 bases between them. CDR1 LNHDA and CDR2 SQIVND come from the germline V gene (reference sequence). The CDR3 consists of 14 residues. The CDR3 spells CASSTSRVHTEAFF. The CDR3 DNA follows: TGTGCCAGTAGTACGAGCAGGGTTCACACTGAAGCTTTCTTT.

The chain uses TRBV7-3 and TRBJ2-7; 8 nucleotides line up with TRBD2. CDR3 size: 15 residues. The V gene's germline CDR1 is SGHTA and CDR2 FQGTGA. V lost 5 bases and J lost 3; bases outside the gene matches: 9. The CDR3 here is CASSLSGSLDYEQYF. CDR3 coding DNA: TGTGCCAGCAGCCTCAGCGGGAGCCTAGACTACGAGCAGTACTTC.

V is TRBV13 and J is TRBJ1-3; D is perhaps TRBD1 (6 bases). V was clipped by 5 bases and J by 2 bases, with 13 bases between them. Germline V gene data show CDR1 as PRHDT and CDR2 as FYEKMQ (reference sequence). CDR3 length: 15 amino acids. CDR3 DNA: TGTGCCAGCAGCCCGCCCGGGACAACTGGAAACACCATATATTTT. Its translation is CASSPPGTTGNTIYF.

The J gene is TRBJ2-7, the V gene TRBV4-2; weak D call: TRBD1 (6 bases). The CDR3 loop spans 15 amino acids. Germline CDR1 LGHNA, CDR2 YNFKEQ. V was trimmed by 4 bases and J by 3 bases, leaving 16 bases between them. As DNA, the CDR3 is TGTGCCAGCAGCCTGTCCTCGGGACACAACTACGAGCAGTACTTC. Translated: CASSLSSGHNYEQYF.

The V and J genes are TRBV7-2 and TRBJ2-1, with D possibly being TRBD2 (6 bases). The V gene's germline CDR1 is SGHTA and CDR2 FQGNSA. The CDR3 is made up of 14 amino acids. Trimming removed 3 bases from V and 8 bases from J, with 14 bases in between. The CDR3 here is CASSFQSGSDEQFF. The CDR3 DNA reads as TGTGCCAGCAGCTTTCAATCCGGGAGTGATGAGCAGTTCTTC.

This clone turned up a few times. The gene calls are TRBV6-6 and TRBJ1-1, with 7 bases identical to TRBD1. Germline trimming cut 6 bases from V and 7 bases from J; bases unmatched to any gene: 11. Germline assignment: CDR1 MNHNY and CDR2 SVGAGI (reference sequence). The CDR3 runs 14 residues. CDR3 coding DNA: TGTGCCAGCAGATCCACAGGGGCCTGGGGTGAAGCTTTCTTT. This sequence encodes CASRSTGAWGEAFF.

The chain links TRBV5-1 to TRBJ2-5, with D possibly being TRBD1 (6 bases). CDR3 length equals 12 residues. Germline V gene data show CDR1 as SGHRS and CDR2 as YFSETQ. Trimming removed 8 bases at V and 3 bases at J, with 11 bases between. The CDR3 nucleotides read TGCGCCAGTCAACAGGGAGAAGAGACCCAGTACTTC. Translated, it gives CASQQGEETQYF.

Only one count was recorded for this clone. The genes are TRBV5-1 and TRBJ1-1; no firm D call. The CDR3 sequence is 14 residues long. Trimming pared 0 bases from V and 1 base from J, leaving 7 bases between. In germline, CDR1 is SGHRS, CDR2 YFSETQ. The CDR3 region is CASSLVPQNTEAFF. The CDR3 DNA reads TGCGCCAGCAGCTTGGTCCCCCAGAACACTGAAGCTTTCTTT.